The 17 T cell receptor beta chains below were found in one sample sequenced in a study of blood T cell repertoires in COVID-19. Here immunoSEQ multiplex PCR was the method, and the copy in TCRdb shows in-frame clones only, minus some. This sample has around 67,000 clones, with over 80% found just once. Material for sequencing was peripheral blood. Receptors originate from a man aged 50-60 years with active COVID-19.

The chain links TRBV29-1 to TRBJ2-7; 7 bases map to TRBD2. J lost 5 bases, V lost 3 bases, and 7 bases had no gene match. This CDR3 is built from 13 residues. In germline, CDR1 is SQVTM, CDR2 ANQGSEA. CDR3 DNA sequence: TGCAGCGTTGAGGGGTGGGGGGGGAACGAGCAGTACTTC. Protein product: CSVEGWGGNEQYF.

This CDR3 reads CASSLHAGGQFF. CDR3 sequence (DNA): TGTGCCAGCAGTCTCCACGCGGGAGGGCAGTTCTTC. V is TRBV28 and J is TRBJ2-1; 8 bases map to TRBD2. Germline V gene sequence: CDR1 MDHEN, CDR2 SYDVKM. With V trimmed by 5 bases and J by 12 bases, 6 bases remained unmatched. The CDR3 consists of 12 residues.

This chain connects TRBV9 to TRBJ2-5; 7 nucleotides match TRBD2. CDR3 size: 15 residues. V lost 0 bases and J lost 5; bases outside the gene matches: 7. Per the germline V gene, CDR1 is SGDLS and CDR2 is YYNGEE. The DNA of the CDR3 is TGTGCCAGCAGCGTAGCTCCCAGGGAGGGGGAGACCCAGTACTTC. It is translated as CASSVAPREGETQYF.

The chain recombines TRBV18 with TRBJ2-2; D is possibly TRBD1 (7 bases). The V gene's germline CDR1 is KGHSH and CDR2 LQKENI. The ends were cut back, 8 bases at V and 1 base at J, with 11 bases in the middle. The CDR3 is 14 amino acids. As DNA, the CDR3 is TGTGCCAGCGCGGGACAGCAGAACACCGGGGAGCTGTTTTTT. This sequence encodes CASAGQQNTGELFF.

The J gene is TRBJ2-5, the V gene TRBV6-5; 9 nucleotides agree with TRBD1. Looked up from germline, CDR1 is MNHEY and CDR2 is SVGAGI. The CDR3 sequence is 12 residues long. V lost 7 bases to trimming and J lost 4 bases; unmatched junction nucleotides: 1. The CDR3 here is CASTGQGETQYF. The CDR3 DNA reads as TGTGCCAGCACGGGACAGGGAGAGACCCAGTACTTC.

This chain connects TRBV11-2 to TRBJ2-7; D ambiguous. The length of the CDR3 is 14 residues. The germline V gene has CDR1 SGHAT and CDR2 FQNNGV. Trimming stripped 2 bases from V and 3 bases from J, with 11 bases between. The CDR3 DNA reads TGTGCCAGCAGCTTAACCCCCCGCGGCTACGAGCAGTACTTC. Its protein is CASSLTPRGYEQYF. Filled out from reference TRBV11-2 and TRBJ2-7, the complete variable domain reads EAGVAQSPRYKIIEKRQSVAFWCNPISGHATLYWYQQILGQGPKLLIQFQNNGVVDDSQLPKDRFSAERLKGVDSTLKIQPAKLEDSAVYLCASSLTPRGYEQYFGPGTRLTVT.

The chain is built from TRBV18 and TRBJ2-7, with 8 bases matching TRBD2. V was clipped by 6 bases and J by 2 bases; unmatched bases: 12. Germline values: CDR1 KGHSH, CDR2 LQKENI. The CDR3 has 16 residues. The CDR3 region has the DNA TGTGCCAGCTCCCGGGGGGGTACAGTCCCAGCCTACGAGCAGTACTTC. Translation gives CASSRGGTVPAYEQYF. Complete variable domain (other parts from reference TRBV18 and TRBJ2-7): NAGVMQNPRHLVRRRGQEARLRCSPMKGHSHVYWYRQLPEEGLKFMVYLQKENIIDESGMPKERFSAEFPKEGPSILRIQQVVRGDSAAYFCASSRGGTVPAYEQYFGPGTRLTVT.

The gene calls are TRBV5-5 and TRBJ2-3; TRBD2 matches at 10 bases. The junction had 6 bases not matched to a gene; V was cut back by 4 bases and J by 4 bases. Germline V CDR1 and CDR2: SGHKS, YYEKEE (reference sequence). The CDR3 has 15 amino acids. The CDR3 bases are TGTGCCAGCAGCGAGGGACTAGCGCATTCAGATACGCAGTATTTT. Translation gives CASSEGLAHSDTQYF.

This sequence joins TRBV19 and TRBJ2-7, with unresolved D. Germline-derived CDR1 and CDR2 are LNHDA and SQIVND (reference sequence). With 5 bases removed from V and 0 bases from J, the gap between germline ends came to 8 bases. The CDR3 contains 13 residues. CDR3 in amino acids: CASSHYGSYEQYF. DNA of the CDR3: TGTGCCAGTAGTCATTACGGCTCCTACGAGCAGTACTTC.

V gene TRBV11-2 combines with J gene TRBJ1-6; 7 bases match TRBD1. The germline gives CDR1 SGHAT, CDR2 FQNNGV. The CDR3 spans 16 residues. The trim removed 4 bases at V and 9 bases at J, leaving 12 bases unmatched. The CDR3 spells CASSSGTAPFGSPLHF. CDR3 in DNA: TGTGCCAGCAGCTCGGGGACAGCGCCTTTCGGTTCACCCCTCCACTTT.

The chain combines TRBV19 with TRBJ1-1; the D is unclear. The germline gives CDR1 LNHDA, CDR2 SQIVND (reference sequence). This CDR3 contains 15 residues. Trimming took off 0 bases at V and 4 bases at J, with 12 bases between the two ends. The CDR3 protein is CASSIDGGRGTEAFF. CDR3 nucleotides: TGTGCCAGTAGTATAGACGGCGGCCGTGGCACTGAAGCTTTCTTT.

The J gene is TRBJ1-2, the V gene TRBV5-8, with 9 bases identical to TRBD1. The CDR3 has 16 amino acids. J gave up 7 bases and V 0 bases, and 10 bases lay outside the gene matches. CDR1 and CDR2 (germline): SGHTS, YDEGEE. The CDR3 DNA sequence: TGTGCCAGCAGCTTGGTTGGGACAGGGCGAGGGACTGGCTACACCTTC. Protein sequence: CASSLVGTGRGTGYTF.

This clone was seen a single time. This chain links TRBV3-1 (or the pseudogene TRBV3-2) with TRBJ2-1, with TRBD2 matching over 9 bases. This CDR3 has 17 residues. Germline lookup yields CDR1 LGHDT and CDR2 YNNKEL (reference sequence). V gave up 1 base and J gave up 7 bases; unmatched junction bases: 11. This CDR3 reads CASSQGVAGGPGNEQFF. The DNA for the CDR3 is TGTGCCAGCAGCCAAGGAGTCGCGGGAGGGCCTGGGAATGAGCAGTTCTTC.

In its sample, this clone was seen once. The J gene is TRBJ1-2, the V gene TRBV6-5; perhaps TRBD1 as D (6 bases). There are 13 residues in the CDR3. The ends were cut back, 4 bases at V and 3 bases at J, with 9 bases in the middle. Per germline, CDR1 MNHEY and CDR2 SVGAGI. The CDR3 DNA is TGTGCCAGCAGTTCGACAGGAGACTATGGCTACACCTTC. It yields the protein CASSSTGDYGYTF.

The genes are TRBV9 and TRBJ2-7; D may be TRBD1 (6 bases). V was shortened by 2 bases and J by 2 bases, with 14 bases between the two germline ends. Germline CDR1 reads SGDLS; CDR2 reads YYNGEE. This CDR3 region has 15 residues. Here the CDR3 reads CASSVGARGTYEQYF. The CDR3 DNA reads as TGTGCCAGCAGCGTGGGGGCGAGGGGAACCTACGAGCAGTACTTC. Using reference TRBV9 and TRBJ2-7 for the parts outside the CDR3, the full variable domain is DSGVTQTPKHLITATGQRVTLRCSPRSGDLSVYWYQQSLDQGLQFLIQYYNGEERAKGNILERFSAQQFPDLHSELNLSSLELGDSALYFCASSVGARGTYEQYFGPGTRLTVT.

In DNA, the CDR3 is TGTGCCAGCAGTTTAGGAGGGCCTGGGGCCAACGTCCTGACTTTC. This translates into CASSLGGPGANVLTF. The chain carries TRBV27 and TRBJ2-6; possible D gene TRBD2, 6 bases. CDR3 length equals 15 residues. Between the trimmed V and J ends, which lost 2 bases and 2 bases, there was a span of 7 bases. Per germline, CDR1 MNHEY and CDR2 SMNVEV (reference sequence).

The chain is built from TRBV7-2 and TRBJ1-5; the match to TRBD1 covers 9 bases. Germline loops: CDR1 SGHTA, CDR2 FQGNSA. The CDR3 runs to 17 residues. V lost 3 bases to trimming and J lost 1 base; unmatched junction nucleotides: 7. CDR3 coding DNA: TGTGCCAGCAGCTTCCACAGGGGGCGAGGGAGCAATCAGCCCCAGCATTTT. Residues: CASSFHRGRGSNQPQHF.